These 26 T cell receptor beta chains originate from one sample sequenced in a study of CD4+ T cells in melanoma. The repertoire was sequenced with immunoSEQ multiplex PCR; TCRdb's copy has only in-frame clones and lacks some. The data show about 7,100 clones, 52% seen once. The material sequenced was cells from a culture (not recorded whether cultured in vitro). These receptors all come from a human donor with melanoma.

This CDR3 is CAWRIFGAAGYNSPLHF. The DNA for the CDR3 is TGTGCCTGGAGAATCTTCGGGGCAGCGGGCTATAATTCACCCCTCCACTTT. The chain combines TRBV30 with TRBJ1-6, with a tentative D call TRBD1 (5 bases). Germline V lookup: CDR1 GTSNPN, CDR2 SVGIG (reference sequence). V was trimmed by 3 bases and J by 3 bases, leaving 18 bases between them. The CDR3 totals 17 residues.

The rearrangement uses TRBV5-1 and TRBJ2-7; D may be TRBD1 or TRBD2 (5 bases each). This CDR3 region has 13 residues. The V gene lost 7 bases and the J gene lost 2 bases, with 13 bases spanning the gap. CDR1 and CDR2 from the germline V gene are SGHRS and YFSETQ. The CDR3 region is CASRLVGAYEQYF. The CDR3 bases are TGCGCCAGCCGGCTGGTGGGGGCCTACGAGCAGTACTTC.

The J gene is TRBJ2-3, the V gene TRBV5-1; no definite D call. V was clipped by 7 bases and J by 6 bases, with 9 bases between them. Germline CDR1 reads SGHRS; CDR2 reads YFSETQ. The CDR3 loop spans 11 amino acids. The CDR3 sequence: CASPDDDTQYF. The CDR3 nucleotides read TGCGCCAGCCCCGACGATGATACGCAGTATTTT. Supplemented by reference TRBV5-1 and TRBJ2-3, the full variable domain reads KAGVTQTPRYLIKTRGQQVTLSCSPISGHRSVSWYQQTPGQGLQFLFEYFSETQRNKGNFPGRFSGRQFSNSRSEMNVSTLELGDSALYLCASPDDDTQYFGPGTRLTVL.

The chain combines TRBV4-1 with TRBJ1-1; no firm D call. The germline V gene has CDR1 MGHRA and CDR2 YSYEKL. There are 15 residues in the CDR3. The ends were cut back, 4 bases at V and 1 base at J, with 13 bases in the middle. The CDR3: CASSPFPKGNTEAFF. In DNA form, the CDR3 reads TGCGCCAGCAGCCCCTTTCCGAAGGGGAACACTGAAGCTTTCTTT.

The rearrangement links TRBV6-1 to TRBJ1-5; perhaps TRBD1 as D (5 bases). V lost 2 bases to trimming and J lost 4 bases, with 6 bases between them. Germline V gives CDR1 MNHNS, CDR2 SASEGT. The CDR3 has 13 amino acids. The CDR3 coding sequence is TGTGCCAGCAGTGAATCAGGGAATCAGCCCCAGCATTTT. Its translation: CASSESGNQPQHF.

J is TRBJ2-1 and V is TRBV27, with TRBD2 matching 14 bases. The CDR3 loop spans 15 amino acids. The V and J ends lost 6 bases and 4 bases, in that order; junction bases with no gene match: 2. Germline assignment: CDR1 MNHEY and CDR2 SMNVEV (reference sequence). The CDR3 region has the DNA TGTGCCAGCAGCCGACTAGCGGGGGGGTACAATGAGCAGTTCTTC. Translation: CASSRLAGGYNEQFF.

Only a few counts were recorded for this clone. The V and J genes are TRBV6-1 and TRBJ1-5, with D possibly being TRBD1 (5 bases). The V gene's germline CDR1 is MNHNS and CDR2 SASEGT. V lost 4 bases and J lost 2, with 15 bases in between. CDR3 size: 16 residues. For the CDR3, the DNA is TGTGCCAGCAGTGTGAACTGGGGCGGTGGCAATCAGCCCCAGCATTTT. It codes for CASSVNWGGGNQPQHF.

The chain is built from TRBV7-9 and TRBJ1-4; D unclear. CDR3 length equals 15 residues. V lost 4 bases, J lost 5 bases, and 14 bases lay in between. Germline loops: CDR1 SEHNR, CDR2 FQNEAQ (reference sequence). The CDR3 DNA follows: TGTGCCAGCAGCTCAGAGGCGTACGCGAATGAAAAACTGTTTTTT. It encodes CASSSEAYANEKLFF.

Only a few counts were recorded for this clone. V is TRBV4-2 and J is TRBJ1-5; D is uncertain. Germline loops: CDR1 LGHNA, CDR2 YNFKEQ. The V and J ends lost 8 bases and 6 bases respectively, with 11 bases between them. The CDR3 runs 12 residues. The CDR3 spells CASPVRSQPQHF. The CDR3 DNA reads TGTGCCAGCCCCGTCCGGAGTCAGCCCCAGCATTTT.

This chain links TRBV10-1 with TRBJ2-3; TRBD2 is a possible D gene (6 bases). The CDR3 runs to 14 residues. V lost 8 bases to trimming and J lost 0 bases, with 12 bases between them. CDR1 and CDR2 (germline): WNHNN, SYGVQD (reference sequence). CDR3 DNA: TGCGCCAGCGGGACTTCCACTAGCACAGATACGCAGTATTTT. This sequence encodes CASGTSTSTDTQYF.

This clone was observed a few times. V gene TRBV2 combines with J gene TRBJ2-6, with D uncertain. The ends were cut back, 0 bases at V and 7 bases at J, with 10 bases in the middle. This CDR3 is built from 15 residues. Germline assignment: CDR1 SNHLY and CDR2 FYNNEI. The CDR3 loop is CASSEAGEGANVLTF. CDR3 in DNA: TGTGCCAGCAGTGAAGCGGGCGAAGGAGCCAACGTCCTGACTTTC.

V gene TRBV6-5 combines with J gene TRBJ1-4, with D perhaps TRBD1 (6 bases). This CDR3 has 15 residues. Germline V gives CDR1 MNHEY, CDR2 SVGAGI. V was shortened by 7 bases and J by 3 bases, with 15 bases between the two germline ends. CDR3 amino acids: CASKPEGVANEKLFF. DNA for the CDR3: TGTGCCAGCAAACCCGAGGGGGTGGCTAATGAAAAACTGTTTTTT.

The chain carries TRBV6-5 and TRBJ1-3; D is undetermined. V gave up 2 bases and J gave up 9 bases, with 17 bases separating them. The length of the CDR3 is 15 residues. Germline loops: CDR1 MNHEY, CDR2 SVGAGI. The CDR3 DNA reads TGTGCCAGCAGTTACACCCGGACCGGAGGAGGCACCATATATTTT. Translating gives CASSYTRTGGGTIYF.

V and J are TRBV9 and TRBJ2-2; 9 nucleotides line up with TRBD1. Germline assignment: CDR1 SGDLS and CDR2 YYNGEE. V lost 4 bases to trimming and J lost 7 bases; unmatched junction nucleotides: 8. This CDR3 comprises 15 residues. CDR3 amino acids: CASSSRDRVIGELFF. The CDR3, as DNA: TGTGCCAGCAGCAGCCGGGACAGGGTGATCGGGGAGCTGTTTTTT. Full variable domain (outside the CDR3, taken from reference TRBV9 and TRBJ2-2): DSGVTQTPKHLITATGQRVTLRCSPRSGDLSVYWYQQSLDQGLQFLIQYYNGEERAKGNILERFSAQQFPDLHSELNLSSLELGDSALYFCASSSRDRVIGELFFGEGSRLTVL.

The CDR3 loop is CASSPGEGVQLPQHF. CDR3 DNA: TGTGCCAGCTCACCTGGAGAAGGGGTTCAACTGCCCCAGCATTTT. The genes are TRBV18 and TRBJ1-5, with D tentatively TRBD1 (5 bases). Germline V CDR1 and CDR2: KGHSH, LQKENI. With 3 bases removed from V and 9 bases from J, the gap between germline ends came to 18 bases. The CDR3 totals 15 residues.

The chain uses TRBV6-4 and TRBJ2-3; TRBD1 or TRBD2 may be the D gene (5 bases each). Trimming shortened V by 8 bases and J by 9 bases, and 21 bases separated the two germline ends. The CDR3 contains 14 residues. In germline, CDR1 is MRHNA, CDR2 SNTAGT. CDR3 sequence reads: CASQRGAGSGTQYF. For the CDR3, the DNA is TGTGCCAGCCAGAGGGGTGCCGGTAGTGGGACGCAGTATTTT.

CDR3 amino acids: CASKRHTENSPLHF. The CDR3 region has the DNA TGCGCCAGCAAGCGGCATACAGAAAATTCACCCCTCCACTTT. This rearrangement joins TRBV5-1 to TRBJ1-6; D is undetermined. Germline lookup yields CDR1 SGHRS and CDR2 YFSETQ. This CDR3 comprises 14 residues. V was clipped by 6 bases and J by 7 bases, with 14 bases between them. The whole variable domain, remainder taken from reference TRBV5-1 and TRBJ1-6, is KAGVTQTPRYLIKTRGQQVTLSCSPISGHRSVSWYQQTPGQGLQFLFEYFSETQRNKGNFPGRFSGRQFSNSRSEMNVSTLELGDSALYLCASKRHTENSPLHFGNGTRLTVT.

The J gene is TRBJ1-2, the V gene TRBV6-6, with 11 bases aligning to TRBD1. Germline-derived CDR1 and CDR2 are MNHNY and SVGAGI (reference sequence). The V gene end was trimmed by 6 bases and the J gene end by 8 bases; junction bases not matched to a gene: 8. The CDR3 spans 14 residues. CDR3: CASRDRDRGLGYTF. CDR3 nucleotide sequence: TGTGCCAGCAGAGACCGGGACAGGGGGTTGGGCTACACCTTC.

The J gene is TRBJ1-2, the V gene TRBV6-5; D is uncertain. CDR1 and CDR2 from the germline V gene are MNHEY and SVGAGI. The CDR3 runs to 16 residues. V lost 4 bases and J lost 6, with 21 bases in between. CDR3 sequence reads: CASSFLTWAPVDGYTF. The CDR3 DNA reads as TGTGCCAGCAGTTTCCTCACATGGGCGCCCGTCGATGGCTACACCTTC.

V usage is TRBV6-1 and J usage is TRBJ2-7, with TRBD1 matching 9 bases. CDR1 and CDR2 from the germline V gene are MNHNS and SASEGT. V lost 6 bases, J lost 4 bases, and 4 bases stayed unmatched. This CDR3 spans 13 amino acids. CDR3 loop: CASSPDRGYEQYF. The CDR3 DNA sequence: TGTGCCAGCAGCCCGGACAGGGGTTACGAGCAGTACTTC.

The V gene is TRBV30, the J gene TRBJ2-7; 7 nucleotides align to TRBD1. Germline V lookup: CDR1 GTSNPN, CDR2 SVGIG (reference sequence). Unmatched junction bases numbered 5, after V lost 2 bases and J lost 4 bases. The CDR3 extends over 13 amino acids. The CDR3 sequence is CAWSWGTAYEQYF. CDR3 DNA sequence: TGTGCCTGGAGTTGGGGGACAGCGTACGAGCAGTACTTC.

V is TRBV29-1 and J is TRBJ2-7; D is unresolved. This CDR3 is built from 11 residues. V gave up 6 bases and J gave up 5 bases, with 11 bases separating them. Germline V gives CDR1 SQVTM, CDR2 ANQGSEA. DNA of the CDR3: TGCAGCGTGACGGCGGCTCACGAGCAGTACTTC. Encoded protein: CSVTAAHEQYF.

J is TRBJ2-2 and V is TRBV5-1, with D possibly TRBD1 on 6 matching bases. The V end lost 6 bases, the J end lost 6 bases, and 18 bases lay between the germline ends. CDR3 length: 15 residues. CDR1 and CDR2 (germline): SGHRS, YFSETQ. As DNA, the CDR3 is TGCGCCAGCAACTCCGAGGGGGTTCCGGCCGGGGAGCTGTTTTTT. Translating it yields CASNSEGVPAGELFF.

This clone was seen a single time. The gene calls are TRBV2 and TRBJ2-7; 9 bases are a match to TRBD1. CDR1 SNHLY and CDR2 FYNNEI come from the germline V gene. Germline trimming cut 11 bases from V and 3 bases from J; bases unmatched to any gene: 8. The CDR3 consists of 13 residues. The CDR3 loop reads CAGTGGLGYEQYF. CDR3 bases: TGTGCCGGCACAGGGGGCTTAGGCTACGAGCAGTACTTC.

The J gene is TRBJ2-7, the V gene TRBV30, with D perhaps matching TRBD2 (6 bases). V lost 3 bases and J 6 bases, leaving 12 bases between the germline ends. Germline V gene lookup returns CDR1 GTSNPN and CDR2 SVGIG (reference sequence). This CDR3 region has 12 residues. The CDR3 protein is CAWSPTSFEQYF. Here the CDR3 DNA reads TGTGCCTGGAGCCCCACTAGCTTCGAGCAGTACTTC. The full variable domain, rest sourced from reference TRBV30 and TRBJ2-7, is SQTIHQWPATLVQPVGSPLSLECTVEGTSNPNLYWYRQAAGRGLQLLFYSVGIGQISSEVPQNLSASRPQDRQFILSSKKLLLSDSGFYLCAWSPTSFEQYFGPGTRLTVT.

This clone is classed as medium-sized. The chain employs TRBV10-2 and TRBJ1-5; the D is unclear. Germline CDR1 WSHSY, CDR2 SAAADI. V was clipped by 4 bases and J by 7 bases, with 11 bases between them. This CDR3 contains 13 residues. The CDR3 sequence is CASSAGEGQPQHF. The CDR3 DNA reads TGCGCCAGCAGTGCGGGTGAGGGACAGCCCCAGCATTTT.